The subject of this entry is one T cell receptor (beta chain). Its target is not known. The germline V gene encodes CDR1 LNHDA and CDR2 SQIVND (reference sequence). The CDR3 covers 17 residues. Trimming took 5 bases from V and 1 from J; bases not matched to a gene: 6. The record originates from a study of cytomegalovirus exposure and HLA in healthy donors. Study results and limitations: Investigators reported 164 TCR beta chains as tied to cytomegalovirus. Many donors shared some public TCRs, even though most TCR sequences were rare.

Clones were sequenced by immunoSEQ multiplex PCR, and TCRdb holds only the in-frame ones, with some missing. The table records 100,000 to 150,000 clones, about 96% of them present only once. The TCR comes from a man between 18 and 29 years old in good health and CMV-seronegative. V gene TRBV19 combines with J gene TRBJ2-3, with 13 bases lining up with TRBD2. Sequenced input: PBMCs. Here the CDR3 reads CASSPGLAGVGTDTQYF. The CDR3 nucleotides are TGTGCCAGTAGTCCCGGACTAGCGGGAGTAGGCACAGATACGCAGTATTTT.